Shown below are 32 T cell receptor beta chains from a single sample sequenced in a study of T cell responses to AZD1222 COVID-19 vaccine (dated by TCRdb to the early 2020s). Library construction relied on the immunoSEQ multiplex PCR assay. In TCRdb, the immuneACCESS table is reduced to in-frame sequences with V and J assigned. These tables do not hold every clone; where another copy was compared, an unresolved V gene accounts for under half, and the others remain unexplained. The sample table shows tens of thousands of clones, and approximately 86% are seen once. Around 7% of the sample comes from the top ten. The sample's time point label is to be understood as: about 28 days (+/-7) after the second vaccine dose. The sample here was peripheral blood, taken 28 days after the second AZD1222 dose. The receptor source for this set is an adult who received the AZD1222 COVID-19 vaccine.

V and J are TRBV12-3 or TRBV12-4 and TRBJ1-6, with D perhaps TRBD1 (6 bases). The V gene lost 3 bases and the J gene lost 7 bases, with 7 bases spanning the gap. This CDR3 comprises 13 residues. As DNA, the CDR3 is TGTGCCAGCAGTTTTCAGGGGAATTCACCCCTCCACTTT. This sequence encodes CASSFQGNSPLHF.

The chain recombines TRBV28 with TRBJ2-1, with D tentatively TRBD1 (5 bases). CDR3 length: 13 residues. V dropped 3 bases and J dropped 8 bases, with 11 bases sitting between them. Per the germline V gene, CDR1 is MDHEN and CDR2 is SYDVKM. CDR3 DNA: TGTGCCAGCAGTTTGGGTATCAGGGATGAGCAGTTCTTC. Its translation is CASSLGIRDEQFF. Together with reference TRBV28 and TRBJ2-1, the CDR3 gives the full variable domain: DVKVTQSSRYLVKRTGEKVFLECVQDMDHENMFWYRQDPGLGLRLIYFSYDVKMKEKGDIPEGYSVSREKKERFSLILESASTNQTSMYLCASSLGIRDEQFFGPGTRLTVL.

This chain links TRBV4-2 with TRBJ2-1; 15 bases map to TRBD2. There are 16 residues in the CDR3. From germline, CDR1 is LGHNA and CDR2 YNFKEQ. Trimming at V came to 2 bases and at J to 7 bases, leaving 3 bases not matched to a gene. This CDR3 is CASSQPGLAGGNEQFF. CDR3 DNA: TGTGCCAGCAGCCAACCGGGACTAGCGGGGGGAAATGAGCAGTTCTTC.

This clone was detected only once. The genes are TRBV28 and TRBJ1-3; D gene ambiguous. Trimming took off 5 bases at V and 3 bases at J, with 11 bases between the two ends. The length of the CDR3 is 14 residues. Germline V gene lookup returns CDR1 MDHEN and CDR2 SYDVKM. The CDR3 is CASSLLPVGNTIYF. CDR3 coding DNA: TGTGCCAGCAGTCTCCTCCCAGTTGGAAACACCATATATTTT.

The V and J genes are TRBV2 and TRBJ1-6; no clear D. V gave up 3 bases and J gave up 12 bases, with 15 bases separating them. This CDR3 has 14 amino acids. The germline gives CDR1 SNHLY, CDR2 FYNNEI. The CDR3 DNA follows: TGTGCCAGCAGTGAGGGAAATCCAATTCAACCCCTCCACTTT. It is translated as CASSEGNPIQPLHF.

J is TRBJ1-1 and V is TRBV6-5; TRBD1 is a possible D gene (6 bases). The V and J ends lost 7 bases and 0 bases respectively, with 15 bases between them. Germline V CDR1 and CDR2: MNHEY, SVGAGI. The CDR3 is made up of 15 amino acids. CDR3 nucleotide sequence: TGTGCCAGCAAACGTCACAGGGAAATGAACACTGAAGCTTTCTTT. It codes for CASKRHREMNTEAFF.

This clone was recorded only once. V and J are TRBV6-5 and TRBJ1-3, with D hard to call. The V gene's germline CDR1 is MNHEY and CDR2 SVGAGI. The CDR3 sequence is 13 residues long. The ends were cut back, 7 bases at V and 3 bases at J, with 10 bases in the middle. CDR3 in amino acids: CASMVSGGNTIYF. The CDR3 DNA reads TGTGCCAGCATGGTGAGCGGTGGAAACACCATATATTTT.

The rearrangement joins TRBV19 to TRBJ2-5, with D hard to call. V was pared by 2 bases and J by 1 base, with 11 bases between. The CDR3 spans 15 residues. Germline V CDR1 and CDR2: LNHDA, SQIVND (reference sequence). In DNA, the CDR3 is TGTGCCAGTAGTATATCGTCCAGCCTCCAAGAGACCCAGTACTTC. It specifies CASSISSSLQETQYF.

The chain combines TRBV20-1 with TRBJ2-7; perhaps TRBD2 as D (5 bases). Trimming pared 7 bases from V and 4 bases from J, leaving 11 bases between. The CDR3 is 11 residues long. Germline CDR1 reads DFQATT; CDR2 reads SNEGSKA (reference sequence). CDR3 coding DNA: TGCAGTGTTAGTACTAGATACGAGCAGTACTTC. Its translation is CSVSTRYEQYF.

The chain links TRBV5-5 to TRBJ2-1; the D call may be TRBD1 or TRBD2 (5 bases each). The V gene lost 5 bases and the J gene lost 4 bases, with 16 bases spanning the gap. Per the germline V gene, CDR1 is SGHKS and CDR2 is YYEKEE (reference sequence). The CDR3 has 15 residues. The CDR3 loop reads CASRSGTAQYNEQFF. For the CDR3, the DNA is TGTGCCAGCAGATCTGGGACCGCTCAGTACAATGAGCAGTTCTTC. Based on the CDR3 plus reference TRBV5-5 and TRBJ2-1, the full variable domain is DAGVTQSPTHLIKTRGQQVTLRCSPISGHKSVSWYQQVLGQGPQFIFQYYEKEERGRGNFPDRFSARQFPNYSSELNVNALLLGDSALYLCASRSGTAQYNEQFFGPGTRLTVL.

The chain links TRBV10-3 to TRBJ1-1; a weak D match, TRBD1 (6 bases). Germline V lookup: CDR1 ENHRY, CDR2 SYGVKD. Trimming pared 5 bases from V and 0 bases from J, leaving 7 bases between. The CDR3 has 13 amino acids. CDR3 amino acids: CAISRGLNTEAFF. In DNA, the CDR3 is TGTGCCATCAGTAGGGGGTTGAACACTGAAGCTTTCTTT.

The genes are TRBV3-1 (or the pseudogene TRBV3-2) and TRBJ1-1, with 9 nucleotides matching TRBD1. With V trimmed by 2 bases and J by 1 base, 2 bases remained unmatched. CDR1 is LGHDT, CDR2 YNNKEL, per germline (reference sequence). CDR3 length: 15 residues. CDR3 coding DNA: TGTGCCAGCAGCCAACCGGGACAGGGGAACACTGAAGCTTTCTTT. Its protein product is CASSQPGQGNTEAFF.

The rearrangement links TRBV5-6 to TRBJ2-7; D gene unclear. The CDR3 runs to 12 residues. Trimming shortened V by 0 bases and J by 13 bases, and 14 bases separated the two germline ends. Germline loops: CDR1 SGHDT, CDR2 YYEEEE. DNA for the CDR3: TGTGCCAGCAGCTTGGGTATTGGGGTAAGCTACTTC. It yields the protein CASSLGIGVSYF.

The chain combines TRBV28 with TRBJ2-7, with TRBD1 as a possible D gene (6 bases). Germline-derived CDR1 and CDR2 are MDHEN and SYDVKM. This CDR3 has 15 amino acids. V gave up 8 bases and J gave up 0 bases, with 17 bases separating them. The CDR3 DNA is TGTGCCAGCGGAATAGGGGGAACCGGCTCCTACGAGCAGTACTTC. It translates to CASGIGGTGSYEQYF. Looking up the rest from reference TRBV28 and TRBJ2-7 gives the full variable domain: DVKVTQSSRYLVKRTGEKVFLECVQDMDHENMFWYRQDPGLGLRLIYFSYDVKMKEKGDIPEGYSVSREKKERFSLILESASTNQTSMYLCASGIGGTGSYEQYFGPGTRLTVT.

The CDR3 DNA sequence: TGTGCCAGCAGTTTTTTTGGGGTGGGTAACTATGGCTACACCTTC. It yields the protein CASSFFGVGNYGYTF. This chain connects TRBV28 to TRBJ1-2; no clear D gene. The CDR3 has 15 residues. V gave up 3 bases and J gave up 1 base, with 12 bases separating them. Germline lookup yields CDR1 MDHEN and CDR2 SYDVKM.

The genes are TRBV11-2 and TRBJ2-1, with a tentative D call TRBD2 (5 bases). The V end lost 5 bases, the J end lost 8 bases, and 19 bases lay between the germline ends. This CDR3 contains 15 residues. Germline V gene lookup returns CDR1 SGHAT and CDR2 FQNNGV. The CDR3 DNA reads TGTGCCAGCAGCCCCGGGGTCTCAACCCCCCATGAGCAGTTCTTC. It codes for CASSPGVSTPHEQFF. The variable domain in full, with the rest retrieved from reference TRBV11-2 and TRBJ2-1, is EAGVAQSPRYKIIEKRQSVAFWCNPISGHATLYWYQQILGQGPKLLIQFQNNGVVDDSQLPKDRFSAERLKGVDSTLKIQPAKLEDSAVYLCASSPGVSTPHEQFFGPGTRLTVL.

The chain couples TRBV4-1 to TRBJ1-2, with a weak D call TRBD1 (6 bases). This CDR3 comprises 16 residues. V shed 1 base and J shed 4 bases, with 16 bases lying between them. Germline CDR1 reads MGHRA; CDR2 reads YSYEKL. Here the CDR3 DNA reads TGCGCCAGCAGCCAAGCCTCCGGGGGCAGTTCCTATGGCTACACCTTC. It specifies CASSQASGGSSYGYTF.

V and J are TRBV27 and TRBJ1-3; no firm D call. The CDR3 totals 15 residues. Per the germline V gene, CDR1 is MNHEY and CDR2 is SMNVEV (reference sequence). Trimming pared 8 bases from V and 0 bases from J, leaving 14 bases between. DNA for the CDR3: TGTGCCAGCCAGCAGGTGTACCGCTCTGGAAACACCATATATTTT. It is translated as CASQQVYRSGNTIYF.

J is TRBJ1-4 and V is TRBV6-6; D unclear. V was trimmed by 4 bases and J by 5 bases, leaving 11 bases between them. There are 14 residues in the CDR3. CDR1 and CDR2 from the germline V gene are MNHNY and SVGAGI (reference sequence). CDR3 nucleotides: TGTGCCAGCAGTTCGTGGACCCTAAATGAAAAACTGTTTTTT. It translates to CASSSWTLNEKLFF.

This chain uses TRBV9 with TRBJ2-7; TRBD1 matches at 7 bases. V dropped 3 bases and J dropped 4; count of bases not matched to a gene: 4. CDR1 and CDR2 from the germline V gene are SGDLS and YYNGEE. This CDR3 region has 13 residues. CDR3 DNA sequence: TGTGCCAGCAGCGGAGGGGGCGATTACGAGCAGTACTTC. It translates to CASSGGGDYEQYF.

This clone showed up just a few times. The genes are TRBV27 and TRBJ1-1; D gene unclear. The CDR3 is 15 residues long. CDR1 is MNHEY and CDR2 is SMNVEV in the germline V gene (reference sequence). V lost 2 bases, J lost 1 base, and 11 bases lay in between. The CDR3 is CASSLDEGGNTEAFF. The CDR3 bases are TGTGCCAGCAGTTTAGATGAGGGCGGGAACACTGAAGCTTTCTTT.

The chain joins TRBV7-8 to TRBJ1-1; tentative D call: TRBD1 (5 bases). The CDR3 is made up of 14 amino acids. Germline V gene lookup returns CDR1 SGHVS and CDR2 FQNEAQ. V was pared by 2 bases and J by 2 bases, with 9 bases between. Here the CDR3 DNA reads TGTGCCAGCAGCTTATACGACAGTAACACTGAAGCTTTCTTT. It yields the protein CASSLYDSNTEAFF. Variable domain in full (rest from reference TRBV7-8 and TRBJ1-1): GAGVSQSPRYKVAKRGQDVALRCDPISGHVSLFWYQQALGQGPEFLTYFQNEAQLDKSGLPSDRFFAERPEGSVSTLKIQRTQQEDSAVYLCASSLYDSNTEAFFGQGTRLTVV.

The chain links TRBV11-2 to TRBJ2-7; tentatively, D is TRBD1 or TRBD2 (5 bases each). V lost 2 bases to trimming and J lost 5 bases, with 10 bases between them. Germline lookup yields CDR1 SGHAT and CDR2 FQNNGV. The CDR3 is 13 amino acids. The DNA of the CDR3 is TGTGCCAGCAGCTTATCGTTGGGGGACGAGCAGTACTTC. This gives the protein CASSLSLGDEQYF.

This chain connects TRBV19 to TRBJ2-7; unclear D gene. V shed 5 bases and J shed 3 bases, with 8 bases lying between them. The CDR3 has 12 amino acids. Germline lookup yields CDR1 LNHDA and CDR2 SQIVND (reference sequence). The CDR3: CASSSSGYEQYF. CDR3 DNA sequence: TGTGCCAGTAGTTCATCAGGCTACGAGCAGTACTTC. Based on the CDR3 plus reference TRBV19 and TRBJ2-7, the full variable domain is DGGITQSPKYLFRKEGQNVTLSCEQNLNHDAMYWYRQDPGQGLRLIYYSQIVNDFQKGDIAEGYSVSREKKESFPLTVTSAQKNPTAFYLCASSSSGYEQYFGPGTRLTVT.

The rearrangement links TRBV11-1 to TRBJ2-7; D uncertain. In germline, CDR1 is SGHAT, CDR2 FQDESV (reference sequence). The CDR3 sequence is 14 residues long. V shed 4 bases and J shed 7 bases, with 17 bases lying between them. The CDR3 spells CASSWGLPPKEQYF. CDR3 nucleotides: TGTGCCAGCAGCTGGGGATTACCACCGAAGGAGCAGTACTTC.

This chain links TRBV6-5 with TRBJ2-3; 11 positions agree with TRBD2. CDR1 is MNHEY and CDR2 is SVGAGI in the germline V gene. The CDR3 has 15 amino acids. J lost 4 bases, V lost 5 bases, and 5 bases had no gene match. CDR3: CASSRTSGPSDTQYF. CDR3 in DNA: TGTGCCAGCAGTCGGACTAGCGGGCCCTCAGATACGCAGTATTTT.

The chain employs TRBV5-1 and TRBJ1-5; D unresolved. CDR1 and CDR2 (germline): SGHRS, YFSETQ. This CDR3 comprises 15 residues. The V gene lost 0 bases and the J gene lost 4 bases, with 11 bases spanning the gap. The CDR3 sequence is CASSLEDGRNQPQHF. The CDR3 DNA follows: TGCGCCAGCAGCTTGGAAGACGGGAGAAATCAGCCCCAGCATTTT. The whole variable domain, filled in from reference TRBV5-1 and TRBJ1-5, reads KAGVTQTPRYLIKTRGQQVTLSCSPISGHRSVSWYQQTPGQGLQFLFEYFSETQRNKGNFPGRFSGRQFSNSRSEMNVSTLELGDSALYLCASSLEDGRNQPQHFGDGTRLSIL.

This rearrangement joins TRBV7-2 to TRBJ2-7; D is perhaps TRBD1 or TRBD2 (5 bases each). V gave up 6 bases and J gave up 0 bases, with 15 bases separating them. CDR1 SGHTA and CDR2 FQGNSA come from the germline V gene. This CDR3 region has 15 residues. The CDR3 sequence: CASSSNGGFSYEQYF. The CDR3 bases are TGTGCCAGCAGTTCCAATGGGGGTTTCTCCTACGAGCAGTACTTC.

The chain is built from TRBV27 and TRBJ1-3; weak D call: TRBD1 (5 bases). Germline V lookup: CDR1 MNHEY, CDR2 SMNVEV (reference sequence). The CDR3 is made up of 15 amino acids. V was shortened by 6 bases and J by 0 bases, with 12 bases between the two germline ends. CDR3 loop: CASRRGSASGNTIYF. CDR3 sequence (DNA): TGTGCCAGCAGAAGGGGCAGCGCCTCTGGAAACACCATATATTTT.

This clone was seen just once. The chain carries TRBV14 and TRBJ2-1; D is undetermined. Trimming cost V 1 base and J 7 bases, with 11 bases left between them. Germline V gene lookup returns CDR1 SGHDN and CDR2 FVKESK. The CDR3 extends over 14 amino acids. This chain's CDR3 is CASSQGSSRNEQFF. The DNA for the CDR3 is TGTGCCAGCAGCCAAGGCAGTAGCCGGAATGAGCAGTTCTTC.

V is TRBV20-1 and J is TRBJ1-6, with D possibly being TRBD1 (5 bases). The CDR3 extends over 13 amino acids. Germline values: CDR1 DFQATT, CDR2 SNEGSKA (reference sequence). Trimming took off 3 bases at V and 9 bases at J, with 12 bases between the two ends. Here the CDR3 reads CSASRGVGSPLHF. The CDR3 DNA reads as TGCAGTGCTAGTCGGGGGGTCGGTTCACCCCTCCACTTT.

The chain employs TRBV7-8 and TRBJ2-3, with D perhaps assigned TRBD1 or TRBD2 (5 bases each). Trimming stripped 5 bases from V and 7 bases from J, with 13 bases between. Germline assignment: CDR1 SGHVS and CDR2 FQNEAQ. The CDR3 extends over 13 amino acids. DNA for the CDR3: TGTGCCAGCAGCCGGGACCAACAATATACGCAGTATTTT. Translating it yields CASSRDQQYTQYF.